These 30 T cell receptor beta chains share one sample of origin, sequenced in a study of T cell responses to AZD1222 COVID-19 vaccine. Method: immunoSEQ multiplex PCR; TCRdb's copy keeps in-frame clones and lacks some. The sample contains 70,000 to 90,000 clones, more than 75% of which appear only once. The sample in question was peripheral blood, obtained on day 0 of AZD1222 vaccination. Source of these receptors: an adult in good health.

The chain uses TRBV30 and TRBJ2-1; D perhaps matches TRBD2 (6 bases). The length of the CDR3 is 12 residues. Trimming removed 6 bases from V and 8 bases from J, with 14 bases in between. From germline, CDR1 is GTSNPN and CDR2 SVGIG (reference sequence). The CDR3 nucleotides read TGTGCCTGCCCCCGGGGGTACGATGAGCAGTTCTTC. Protein product: CACPRGYDEQFF.

V gene TRBV20-1 combines with J gene TRBJ1-1; the D gene is possibly TRBD1 (5 bases). Germline V CDR1 and CDR2: DFQATT, SNEGSKA (reference sequence). This CDR3 is built from 11 residues. Trimming shortened V by 2 bases and J by 10 bases, and 11 bases separated the two germline ends. The CDR3 sequence: CSARPGWRAFF. The CDR3, as DNA: TGCAGTGCTAGACCAGGGTGGAGAGCTTTCTTT.

The chain links TRBV5-4 to TRBJ1-4; 9 positions match TRBD1. CDR3 length equals 15 residues. The germline V gene encodes CDR1 SGHNT and CDR2 YYREEE (reference sequence). Losses at the gene ends were 3 bases for V and 5 bases for J; bases not matched to a gene: 5. The CDR3 coding sequence is TGTGCCAGCAGCTCTGGGACAGGGAGGAATGAAAAACTGTTTTTT. Translated: CASSSGTGRNEKLFF. The whole variable domain, remainder taken from reference TRBV5-4 and TRBJ1-4, is ETGVTQSPTHLIKTRGQQVTLRCSSQSGHNTVSWYQQALGQGPQFIFQYYREEENGRGNFPPRFSGLQFPNYSSELNVNALELDDSALYLCASSSGTGRNEKLFFGSGTQLSVL.

V gene TRBV7-2 combines with J gene TRBJ2-2, with D tentatively TRBD1 (6 bases). V gave up 5 bases and J gave up 2 bases, with 15 bases separating them. The CDR3 sequence is 16 residues long. CDR1 is SGHTA, CDR2 FQGNSA, per germline. CDR3 sequence (DNA): TGTGCCAGCAGCCTCCTCCGGACAGCCAACACCGGGGAGCTGTTTTTT. Protein sequence: CASSLLRTANTGELFF.

The chain couples TRBV5-6 to TRBJ1-3; D remains unclear. The germline V gene has CDR1 SGHDT and CDR2 YYEEEE. With 1 base removed from V and 0 bases from J, the gap between germline ends came to 8 bases. CDR3 length: 15 residues. DNA for the CDR3: TGTGCCAGCAGCTTGTCTTCGAACTCTGGAAACACCATATATTTT. Protein product: CASSLSSNSGNTIYF. Filled out from reference TRBV5-6 and TRBJ1-3, the complete variable domain reads DAGVTQSPTHLIKTRGQQVTLRCSPKSGHDTVSWYQQALGQGPQFIFQYYEEEERQRGNFPDRFSGHQFPNYSSELNVNALLLGDSALYLCASSLSSNSGNTIYFGEGSWLTVV.

The chain recombines TRBV6-5 with TRBJ1-3; possibly TRBD1 for D (5 bases). Germline lookup yields CDR1 MNHEY and CDR2 SVGAGI. This CDR3 comprises 16 residues. V was shortened by 3 bases and J by 4 bases, with 16 bases between the two germline ends. CDR3 residues: CASSYYGGTGGNTIYF. The CDR3 DNA sequence: TGTGCCAGCAGTTATTACGGGGGTACTGGAGGAAACACCATATATTTT.

This CDR3 reads CASSLSLVPSSYEQYF. The CDR3 DNA follows: TGTGCCAGCAGTTTATCTTTGGTACCGAGCTCCTACGAGCAGTACTTC. The rearrangement links TRBV27 to TRBJ2-7; no clear D. This CDR3 has 16 amino acids. Trimming removed 0 bases from V and 0 bases from J, with 12 bases in between. Germline CDR1 MNHEY, CDR2 SMNVEV (reference sequence).

The V call is TRBV28, the J call TRBJ1-2, with D maybe TRBD1 (6 bases). V was cut by 4 bases and J by 2 bases, with 23 bases left in between. This CDR3 has 18 residues. In germline, CDR1 is MDHEN, CDR2 SYDVKM. The DNA of the CDR3 is TGTGCCAGCAGTTCCCCCGGGGGAGGGGGTAAAGGGAACTATGGCTACACCTTC. Translation gives CASSSPGGGGKGNYGYTF.

The genes are TRBV5-1 and TRBJ1-1; D may be TRBD1 (6 bases). The V and J ends lost 0 bases and 5 bases respectively, with 8 bases between them. CDR1 and CDR2 (germline): SGHRS, YFSETQ. This CDR3 spans 13 amino acids. The CDR3 here is CASSLEGGTEAFF. CDR3 DNA sequence: TGCGCCAGCAGCTTGGAAGGGGGGACTGAAGCTTTCTTT.

V usage is TRBV5-1 and J usage is TRBJ1-3, with a weak D call TRBD1 (5 bases). Trimming left V 1 base short and J 4 bases short, with 12 bases between. In germline, CDR1 is SGHRS, CDR2 YFSETQ. The CDR3 runs to 15 residues. DNA for the CDR3: TGCGCCAGCAGCTTGCTGGCAGGGTCAGGAAACACCATATATTTT. It specifies CASSLLAGSGNTIYF.

V gene TRBV30 combines with J gene TRBJ1-5; no definite D call. The germline V gene encodes CDR1 GTSNPN and CDR2 SVGIG (reference sequence). The V gene lost 3 bases and the J gene lost 5 bases, with 11 bases spanning the gap. The CDR3 consists of 13 residues. CDR3 residues: CAWSPGLDQPQHF. The CDR3 region has the DNA TGTGCCTGGAGCCCAGGACTCGATCAGCCCCAGCATTTT.

This clone was counted a few times. The chain couples TRBV10-3 to TRBJ1-4, with 7 bases fitting TRBD1. Losses at the gene ends were 6 bases for V and 8 bases for J; bases not matched to a gene: 6. Germline lookup yields CDR1 ENHRY and CDR2 SYGVKD. The length of the CDR3 is 13 residues. In nucleotides, the CDR3 is TGTGCCATCAGCCGAACAGGGGCAGAAAAACTGTTTTTT. This sequence encodes CAISRTGAEKLFF.

This clone was seen a handful of times. The sample has other DNA sequences that encode this CDR3 too. The V gene is TRBV29-1, the J gene TRBJ2-3; D unresolved. Per germline, CDR1 SQVTM and CDR2 ANQGSEA. This CDR3 has 10 residues. V lost 6 bases and J lost 2, with 3 bases in between. CDR3 residues: CSVDTDTQYF. CDR3 nucleotide sequence: TGCAGCGTCGACACAGATACGCAGTATTTT.

This chain connects TRBV3-1 (or the pseudogene TRBV3-2) to TRBJ1-6; weak D call: TRBD1 (5 bases). This CDR3 comprises 15 residues. Trimming stripped 8 bases from V and 0 bases from J, with 11 bases between. From germline, CDR1 is LGHDT and CDR2 YNNKEL (reference sequence). Here the CDR3 reads CASSRGGSYNSPLHF. The CDR3 DNA is TGTGCCAGCTCCCGGGGGGGCTCCTATAATTCACCCCTCCACTTT.

The chain uses TRBV5-8 and TRBJ1-1; the match to TRBD1 covers 9 bases. Germline lookup yields CDR1 SGHTS and CDR2 YDEGEE. This CDR3 is 15 amino acids long. With V trimmed by 0 bases and J by 4 bases, 4 bases remained unmatched. CDR3 sequence (DNA): TGTGCCAGCAGCTTGGTACAGGGGGCTGGCACTGAAGCTTTCTTT. Encoded protein: CASSLVQGAGTEAFF.

This clone was recorded once. V usage is TRBV5-1 and J usage is TRBJ1-4; 7 bases map to TRBD1. CDR1 SGHRS and CDR2 YFSETQ come from the germline V gene. CDR3 length: 14 amino acids. Unmatched junction bases numbered 6, after V lost 7 bases and J lost 3 bases. CDR3 residues: CASGRDSPNEKLFF. The DNA for the CDR3 is TGCGCCAGCGGCCGGGACAGCCCTAATGAAAAACTGTTTTTT.

The sample holds one count of this clone. The chain links TRBV5-4 to TRBJ2-1; the match to TRBD2 covers 14 bases. The CDR3 consists of 15 residues. After removal of 2 bases from V and 9 bases from J, the junction contained 4 bases not matched to a gene. The V gene's germline CDR1 is SGHNT and CDR2 YYREEE (reference sequence). Written as DNA, the CDR3 is TGTGCCAGCAGCTTTGGACTAGCGGGAGGTGGTGAGCAGTTCTTC. This encodes CASSFGLAGGGEQFF.

The rearrangement links TRBV24-1 to TRBJ2-7; D is undetermined. Germline V gene data show CDR1 as KGHDR and CDR2 as SFDVKD. The CDR3 consists of 15 residues. V lost 7 bases and J lost 0, with 15 bases in between. CDR3 in DNA: TGTGCCACCAGGAGGTCTGCGACGAGCTCCTACGAGCAGTACTTC. Its translation: CATRRSATSSYEQYF.

The chain couples TRBV27 to TRBJ2-1; tentatively, D is TRBD2 (6 bases). Germline lookup yields CDR1 MNHEY and CDR2 SMNVEV (reference sequence). This CDR3 spans 15 amino acids. V dropped 3 bases and J dropped 6 bases, with 15 bases sitting between them. CDR3: CASSFLSGVPNEQFF. The CDR3 nucleotides read TGTGCCAGCAGTTTCCTATCGGGAGTTCCCAATGAGCAGTTCTTC.

This rearrangement joins TRBV28 to TRBJ2-7; D unclear. This CDR3 has 12 amino acids. The V and J ends lost 6 bases and 0 bases respectively, with 6 bases between them. Germline V gives CDR1 MDHEN, CDR2 SYDVKM. The CDR3 reads CASSRASYEQYF. The CDR3 nucleotides read TGTGCCAGCAGCCGGGCCTCCTACGAGCAGTACTTC.

The chain uses TRBV30 and TRBJ2-7, with 14 bases identical to TRBD2. This CDR3 spans 13 amino acids. After removal of 8 bases from V and 5 bases from J, the junction contained 5 bases not matched to a gene. The germline V gene encodes CDR1 GTSNPN and CDR2 SVGIG (reference sequence). The chain's CDR3 is CAAGTSGSHEQYF. The CDR3 DNA sequence: TGTGCCGCCGGGACTAGCGGGAGCCACGAGCAGTACTTC. Filled out from reference TRBV30 and TRBJ2-7, the complete variable domain reads SQTIHQWPATLVQPVGSPLSLECTVEGTSNPNLYWYRQAAGRGLQLLFYSVGIGQISSEVPQNLSASRPQDRQFILSSKKLLLSDSGFYLCAAGTSGSHEQYFGPGTRLTVT.

This rearrangement joins TRBV24-1 to TRBJ2-3; D possibly corresponds to TRBD2 (7 bases). The CDR3 consists of 16 residues. The germline CDR1 and CDR2 sequences are KGHDR and SFDVKD. The germline V and J ends were trimmed by 7 bases and 0 bases, with 16 bases remaining between them. The CDR3 sequence is CATSALGGQSTDTQYF. In DNA form, the CDR3 reads TGTGCCACCAGCGCATTGGGGGGGCAGAGCACAGATACGCAGTATTTT.

The sample holds a few counts of this clone. V and J are TRBV27 and TRBJ2-5; 10 positions agree with TRBD2. The CDR3 spans 18 residues. Germline CDR1 MNHEY, CDR2 SMNVEV (reference sequence). V was pared by 5 bases and J by 5 bases, with 17 bases of the junction left unmatched. The CDR3 is CASSARGGLAGEGETQYF. CDR3 coding DNA: TGTGCCAGCAGTGCTCGCGGGGGTCTAGCGGGAGAGGGGGAGACCCAGTACTTC.

The V gene is TRBV24-1, the J gene TRBJ2-3; TRBD2 matches at 8 bases. The CDR3 length is 16 residues. Germline-derived CDR1 and CDR2 are KGHDR and SFDVKD. V shed 2 bases and J 0 bases; nucleotides not matched to a gene: 3. In DNA form, the CDR3 reads TGTGCCACCAGTGATTCCGGACTAGCCAGCACAGATACGCAGTATTTT. It specifies CATSDSGLASTDTQYF.

V and J are TRBV3-1 (or the pseudogene TRBV3-2) and TRBJ2-7; 14 positions agree with TRBD2. CDR3 length: 16 amino acids. Losses at the gene ends were 4 bases for V and 5 bases for J; bases not matched to a gene: 7. Germline CDR1 reads LGHDT; CDR2 reads YNNKEL (reference sequence). CDR3 nucleotide sequence: TGTGCCAGCAGCCGAGGACTAGCGGGAGGTGGGGACGAGCAGTACTTC. Its protein is CASSRGLAGGGDEQYF.

This clone is medium-sized. V and J are TRBV27 and TRBJ2-5, with 8 bases fitting TRBD1. The CDR3 runs 15 residues. Trimming removed 4 bases from V and 5 bases from J; junction bases left unmatched: 9. CDR1 MNHEY and CDR2 SMNVEV come from the germline V gene (reference sequence). CDR3 protein: CASSSWDRFSETQYF. CDR3 DNA: TGTGCCAGCAGTTCTTGGGACAGGTTCTCGGAGACCCAGTACTTC.

In DNA form, the CDR3 reads TGCGCCAGCAGCTTAGACGACAGCTATGGCTACACCTTC. It encodes CASSLDDSYGYTF. The chain uses TRBV5-1 and TRBJ1-2; D might be TRBD1 (5 bases). The CDR3 spans 13 residues. Germline-derived CDR1 and CDR2 are SGHRS and YFSETQ. V lost 2 bases and J 4 bases, leaving 9 bases between the germline ends. Based on the CDR3 plus reference TRBV5-1 and TRBJ1-2, the full variable domain is KAGVTQTPRYLIKTRGQQVTLSCSPISGHRSVSWYQQTPGQGLQFLFEYFSETQRNKGNFPGRFSGRQFSNSRSEMNVSTLELGDSALYLCASSLDDSYGYTFGSGTRLTVV.

This clone was detected only once. The V gene is TRBV5-1, the J gene TRBJ2-1; D may be TRBD2 (5 bases). Germline V lookup: CDR1 SGHRS, CDR2 YFSETQ. V lost 2 bases, J lost 3 bases, and 6 bases lay in between. The CDR3 has 13 residues. CDR3 loop: CASSFRDYNEQFF. CDR3 nucleotides: TGCGCCAGCAGCTTCCGGGACTACAATGAGCAGTTCTTC. Full variable domain (rest looked up from reference TRBV5-1 and TRBJ2-1): KAGVTQTPRYLIKTRGQQVTLSCSPISGHRSVSWYQQTPGQGLQFLFEYFSETQRNKGNFPGRFSGRQFSNSRSEMNVSTLELGDSALYLCASSFRDYNEQFFGPGTRLTVL.

The chain is built from TRBV2 and TRBJ2-2; D uncertain. With 4 bases removed from V and 1 base from J, the gap between germline ends came to 4 bases. CDR3 size: 13 residues. Germline values: CDR1 SNHLY, CDR2 FYNNEI. The chain's CDR3 is CASSGKNTGELFF. The CDR3 DNA reads as TGTGCCAGCAGTGGGAAGAACACCGGGGAGCTGTTTTTT.

The V and J genes are TRBV11-3 and TRBJ2-2, with TRBD2 identical over 7 bases. With 2 bases clipped from V and 7 bases from J, the junction kept 4 bases outside the gene matches. CDR3 length: 14 residues. In germline, CDR1 is SGHNT, CDR2 YENEEA. Here the CDR3 reads CASSLRGRDGELFF. The CDR3 region has the DNA TGTGCCAGCAGCTTACGGGGGAGGGACGGGGAGCTGTTTTTT. Looking up the rest from reference TRBV11-3 and TRBJ2-2 gives the full variable domain: EAGVVQSPRYKIIEKKQPVAFWCNPISGHNTLYWYLQNLGQGPELLIRYENEEAVDDSQLPKDRFSAERLKGVDSTLKIQPAELGDSAVYLCASSLRGRDGELFFGEGSRLTVL.